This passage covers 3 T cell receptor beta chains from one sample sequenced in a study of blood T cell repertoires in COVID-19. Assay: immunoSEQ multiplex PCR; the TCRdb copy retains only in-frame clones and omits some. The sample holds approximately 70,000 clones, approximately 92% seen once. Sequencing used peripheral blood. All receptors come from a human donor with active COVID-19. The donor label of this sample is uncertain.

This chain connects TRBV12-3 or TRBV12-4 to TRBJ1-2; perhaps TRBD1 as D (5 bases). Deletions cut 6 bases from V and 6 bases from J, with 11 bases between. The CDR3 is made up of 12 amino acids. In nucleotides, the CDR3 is TGTGCCAGCAGGACCGGACAAGATGGCTACACCTTC. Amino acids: CASRTGQDGYTF.

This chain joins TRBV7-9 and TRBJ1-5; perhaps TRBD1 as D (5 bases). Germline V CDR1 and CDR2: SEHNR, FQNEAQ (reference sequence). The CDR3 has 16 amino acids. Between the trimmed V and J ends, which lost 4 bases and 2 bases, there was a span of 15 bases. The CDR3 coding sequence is TGTGCCAGCAGCTCGAATCAGGGAAAAGGCAATCAGCCCCAGCATTTT. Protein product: CASSSNQGKGNQPQHF.

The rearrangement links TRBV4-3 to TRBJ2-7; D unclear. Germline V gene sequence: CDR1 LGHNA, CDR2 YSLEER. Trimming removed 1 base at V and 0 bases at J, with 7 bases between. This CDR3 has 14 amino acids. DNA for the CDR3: TGCGCCAGCAGCCAAGCCTCTAGCTCCTACGAGCAGTACTTC. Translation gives CASSQASSSYEQYF.